One and the same sample provided the 30 T cell receptor beta chains below, sequenced in a study of cytomegalovirus exposure and HLA in healthy donors listed by TCRdb under 2017. The library came from the immunoSEQ multiplex PCR assay. The multiplex PCR relied on a mix of 60 forward primers for TCR Vbeta segments and 13 reverse primers for TCR Jbeta segments. This is the immuneACCESS table as TCRdb keeps it, with only in-frame sequences that have V and J called. A part of the clones is gone; compared with another copy, unresolved V genes explain less than half, and the rest is unexplained. This sample lists 100,000 to 150,000 clones; about 80% were detected once. The ten largest clonotypes hold about 2.6% of the sample. The sequenced sample consisted of PBMCs. The receptor source for this set is a man aged 25-40 years in good health and CMV-seronegative.

The chain couples TRBV19 to TRBJ1-1, with 7 bases matching TRBD1. CDR1 and CDR2 (germline): LNHDA, SQIVND (reference sequence). V lost 10 bases and J lost 5; bases outside the gene matches: 10. CDR3 length: 13 amino acids. The CDR3 spells CATTGEARTEAFF. CDR3 nucleotides: TGTGCCACAACAGGGGAGGCCAGGACTGAAGCTTTCTTT.

V gene TRBV6-1 combines with J gene TRBJ2-7; 13 bases fit TRBD2. Germline CDR1 is MNHNS and CDR2 is SASEGT. Germline trimming cut 1 base from V and 4 bases from J; bases unmatched to any gene: 13. The CDR3 consists of 19 residues. The CDR3 DNA is TGTGCCAGCAGTGAAGTTTCCGGGACTAGCGGGATTATTCTGTACGAGCAGTACTTC. Translating it yields CASSEVSGTSGIILYEQYF.

This clone showed up just once. This chain links TRBV29-1 with TRBJ1-2; the match to TRBD1 covers 9 bases. Germline values: CDR1 SQVTM, CDR2 ANQGSEA. V lost 1 base, J lost 7 bases, and 7 bases stayed unmatched. The CDR3 totals 14 residues. In nucleotides, the CDR3 is TGCAGCGTTGAAGTCCCACAGGGGGCCCGTGGCTACACCTTC. It is translated as CSVEVPQGARGYTF. The full variable domain, in which reference TRBV29-1 and TRBJ1-2 provide the parts outside the CDR3, is SAVISQKPSRDICQRGTSLTIQCQVDSQVTMMFWYRQQPGQSLTLIATANQGSEATYESGFVIDKFPISRPNLTFSTLTVSNMSPEDSSIYLCSVEVPQGARGYTFGSGTRLTVV.

The V and J genes are TRBV5-6 and TRBJ2-5, with 7 bases lining up with TRBD2. V shed 7 bases and J 4 bases; nucleotides not matched to a gene: 4. The CDR3 has 12 residues. Germline loops: CDR1 SGHDT, CDR2 YYEEEE. The DNA of the CDR3 is TGTGCCAGCCTGGGCGGGGGAGAGACCCAGTACTTC. Translation gives CASLGGGETQYF.

The chain employs TRBV19 and TRBJ2-1, with 8 nucleotides matching TRBD1. Germline CDR1 LNHDA, CDR2 SQIVND (reference sequence). Trimming cost V 6 bases and J 8 bases; bases outside gene matches: 15. The CDR3 consists of 16 residues. The CDR3 reads CASRGFGQGSIYEQFF. The CDR3 DNA reads as TGTGCCAGTAGGGGTTTCGGACAGGGTTCTATTTATGAGCAGTTCTTC.

The chain combines TRBV7-8 with TRBJ2-4; possibly TRBD1 for D (6 bases). CDR3 length: 15 residues. Germline V gene lookup returns CDR1 SGHVS and CDR2 FQNEAQ. The V and J ends lost 5 bases and 0 bases respectively, with 11 bases between them. CDR3 sequence (DNA): TGTGCCAGCAGCGCGGACAGACTAGCCAAAAACATTCAGTACTTC. Translating it yields CASSADRLAKNIQYF. The complete variable domain, with remaining parts taken from reference TRBV7-8 and TRBJ2-4, reads GAGVSQSPRYKVAKRGQDVALRCDPISGHVSLFWYQQALGQGPEFLTYFQNEAQLDKSGLPSDRFFAERPEGSVSTLKIQRTQQEDSAVYLCASSADRLAKNIQYFGAGTRLSVL.

The chain combines TRBV2 with TRBJ1-4; TRBD1 might be the D (6 bases). Trimming left V 3 bases short and J 0 bases short, with 20 bases between. The CDR3 loop spans 19 amino acids. Germline V gene data show CDR1 as SNHLY and CDR2 as FYNNEI. CDR3 region: CASSDPTGQNRATNEKLFF. Here the CDR3 DNA reads TGTGCCAGCAGTGACCCGACCGGACAGAATAGGGCAACTAATGAAAAACTGTTTTTT.

The CDR3 protein is CASSNLGGSTYEQYF. The CDR3, as DNA: TGCGCCAGCAGTAACCTCGGCGGGAGCACCTACGAGCAGTACTTC. The chain is built from TRBV5-1 and TRBJ2-7, with 7 bases identical to TRBD2. Per germline, CDR1 SGHRS and CDR2 YFSETQ. The CDR3 has 15 residues. The junction had 10 bases not matched to a gene; V was cut back by 5 bases and J by 2 bases.

This clone was found once. This chain links TRBV29-1 with TRBJ1-2, with TRBD1 identical over 7 bases. J lost 7 bases, V lost 7 bases, and 9 bases had no gene match. CDR1 is SQVTM, CDR2 ANQGSEA, per germline. The CDR3 sequence is 12 residues long. The CDR3 DNA sequence: TGCAGCGCTAAAGGACAGGATAGTGGCTACACCTTC. Encoded protein: CSAKGQDSGYTF.

This chain connects TRBV23-1 to TRBJ1-1; D is perhaps TRBD1 (5 bases). TRBV23-1 qualifies as an ORF whose function is uncertain. This CDR3 is 18 amino acids long. V dropped 6 bases and J dropped 0 bases, with 23 bases sitting between them. This CDR3 reads CASRSTDRVEGMNTEAFF. DNA of the CDR3: TGCGCCAGCAGAAGTACCGACAGAGTGGAAGGTATGAACACTGAAGCTTTCTTT.

The chain carries TRBV11-3 and TRBJ2-2; 8 bases match TRBD2. Germline lookup yields CDR1 SGHNT and CDR2 YENEEA. Losses at the gene ends were 2 bases for V and 4 bases for J; bases not matched to a gene: 0. The CDR3 consists of 14 residues. The CDR3 loop is CASSLSGSTGELFF. DNA for the CDR3: TGTGCCAGCAGCTTAAGCGGGAGCACCGGGGAGCTGTTTTTT.

V usage is TRBV6-6 and J usage is TRBJ1-2; D gene unclear. Germline V gene sequence: CDR1 MNHNY, CDR2 SVGAGI (reference sequence). V was clipped by 4 bases and J by 4 bases, with 19 bases between them. The CDR3 runs to 16 residues. The DNA for the CDR3 is TGTGCCAGCAGTTGGTCAGTGTCCGCAAGCGGCTATGGCTACACCTTC. Encoded protein: CASSWSVSASGYGYTF.

In nucleotides, the CDR3 is TGCGCCAGCAGTTACGACAGGTTAGGACCAGCTGAGACCCAGTACTTC. Its protein is CASSYDRLGPAETQYF. This chain links TRBV5-1 with TRBJ2-5; weak D call: TRBD1 (6 bases). Trimming pared 5 bases from V and 5 bases from J, leaving 22 bases between. The CDR3 loop spans 16 amino acids. Germline-derived CDR1 and CDR2 are SGHRS and YFSETQ.

This clone was counted once. The chain uses TRBV5-1 and TRBJ2-2; D not resolved. The CDR3 length is 18 residues. The germline gives CDR1 SGHRS, CDR2 YFSETQ. V lost 4 bases and J 2 bases, leaving 21 bases between the germline ends. The CDR3 reads CASSHPRDKPTNTGELFF. In nucleotides, the CDR3 is TGCGCCAGCAGCCACCCACGCGACAAACCGACAAACACCGGGGAGCTGTTTTTT.

This chain links TRBV5-8 with TRBJ2-5, with a tentative D call TRBD2 (5 bases). This CDR3 is built from 13 residues. Germline CDR1 reads SGHTS; CDR2 reads YDEGEE. Trimming cost V 4 bases and J 5 bases, with 12 bases left between them. DNA for the CDR3: TGTGCCAGCAGCCAAGGGAGTTGGGAGACCCAGTACTTC. Translated, it gives CASSQGSWETQYF.

The chain recombines TRBV5-6 with TRBJ2-5; 8 nucleotides line up with TRBD1. After removal of 4 bases from V and 11 bases from J, the junction contained 4 bases not matched to a gene. The CDR3 is 11 amino acids. In germline, CDR1 is SGHDT, CDR2 YYEEEE. CDR3 DNA: TGTGCCAGCAGCGTACAGGGGGAGCAGTACTTC. Its protein is CASSVQGEQYF. Supplemented by reference TRBV5-6 and TRBJ2-5, the full variable domain reads DAGVTQSPTHLIKTRGQQVTLRCSPKSGHDTVSWYQQALGQGPQFIFQYYEEEERQRGNFPDRFSGHQFPNYSSELNVNALLLGDSALYLCASSVQGEQYFGPGTRLLVL.

The V call is TRBV19, the J call TRBJ2-7; 8 nucleotides align to TRBD2. The germline V gene has CDR1 LNHDA and CDR2 SQIVND (reference sequence). The V segment lost 5 bases and the J segment 2 bases; nucleotides outside the gene matches: 8. The CDR3 has 15 amino acids. The CDR3 spells CASSVPGTRAYEQYF. DNA of the CDR3: TGTGCCAGTAGTGTCCCCGGGACTAGAGCCTACGAGCAGTACTTC.

This chain joins TRBV27 and TRBJ2-7; the match to TRBD2 covers 11 bases. Trimming removed 5 bases from V and 6 bases from J; junction bases left unmatched: 9. This CDR3 is built from 15 residues. The germline CDR1 and CDR2 sequences are MNHEY and SMNVEV (reference sequence). The CDR3, as DNA: TGTGCCAGCAGTCCCCCGGGACTAGCGGTAGGCGAGCAGTACTTC. Its translation is CASSPPGLAVGEQYF.

The genes are TRBV7-6 and TRBJ1-6; no firm D call. CDR3 length: 15 residues. Germline CDR1 SGHVS, CDR2 FNYEAQ. Trimming removed 5 bases from V and 7 bases from J, with 15 bases in between. CDR3 protein: CASSPAGSGNSPLHF. CDR3 coding DNA: TGTGCCAGCAGCCCTGCGGGGAGTGGGAATTCACCCCTCCACTTT.

V usage is TRBV9 and J usage is TRBJ2-6; 12 bases map to TRBD2. Germline V CDR1 and CDR2: SGDLS, YYNGEE. Germline trimming cut 0 bases from V and 0 bases from J; bases unmatched to any gene: 16. The CDR3 spans 23 residues. The CDR3 loop is CASSVATGGDLTSGSSGANVLTF. The CDR3 nucleotides read TGTGCCAGCAGCGTAGCTACGGGAGGGGATCTGACTAGCGGGAGCTCTGGGGCCAACGTCCTGACTTTC.

V gene TRBV2 combines with J gene TRBJ1-3, with D possibly being TRBD1 (6 bases). Trimming removed 5 bases at V and 0 bases at J, with 11 bases between. Per germline, CDR1 SNHLY and CDR2 FYNNEI. The CDR3 loop spans 15 amino acids. The CDR3 nucleotides are TGTGCCAGCAGTCAGACAGGCCACTCTGGAAACACCATATATTTT. Its protein is CASSQTGHSGNTIYF. Drawing the rest from reference TRBV2 and TRBJ1-3, the complete variable domain is EPEVTQTPSHQVTQMGQEVILRCVPISNHLYFYWYRQILGQKVEFLVSFYNNEISEKSEIFDDQFSVERPDGSNFTLKIRSTKLEDSAMYFCASSQTGHSGNTIYFGEGSWLTVV.

Only a few counts were recorded for this clone. This sequence joins TRBV6-5 and TRBJ2-7, with 8 bases aligning to TRBD1. The CDR3 spans 15 residues. Germline values: CDR1 MNHEY, CDR2 SVGAGI. V lost 0 bases and J lost 2; bases outside the gene matches: 3. The CDR3 coding sequence is TGTGCCAGCAGTTACTCGACAGGGGCCACCTACGAGCAGTACTTC. It translates to CASSYSTGATYEQYF.

In the case of this clone: Its ends do not fully match the called genes, so a read error is possible. V usage is TRBV7-2 and J usage is TRBJ1-5, with TRBD1 identical over 8 bases. This CDR3 is built from 17 residues. Germline CDR1 reads SGHTA; CDR2 reads FQGNSA. DNA of the CDR3: TGTGCCAGCAGCTTAGTTTACAGGACAGGGTTTGATCAGCCCCAGAATTTT. Encoded protein: CASSLVYRTGFDQPQNF.

The rearrangement uses TRBV28 and TRBJ2-7, with 14 positions matching TRBD2. Germline V gene data show CDR1 as MDHEN and CDR2 as SYDVKM. The CDR3 totals 16 residues. Trimming cost V 7 bases and J 7 bases; bases outside gene matches: 12. CDR3 coding DNA: TGTGCCAGCATTGGGACTAGCGGGAGAGGGGGTGTGGAGCAGTACTTC. It translates to CASIGTSGRGGVEQYF.

The rearrangement links TRBV28 to TRBJ2-7; D gene uncertain. The CDR3 runs 13 residues. From germline, CDR1 is MDHEN and CDR2 SYDVKM. V lost 6 bases and J lost 7, with 16 bases in between. The CDR3, as DNA: TGTGCCAGCAGCACCCGGATGGAGAGAGAGCAGTACTTC. It specifies CASSTRMEREQYF.

In its sample, this clone was seen once. V gene TRBV27 combines with J gene TRBJ2-3; possibly TRBD1 for D (6 bases). This CDR3 comprises 14 residues. Germline V gives CDR1 MNHEY, CDR2 SMNVEV (reference sequence). V shed 5 bases and J shed 2 bases, with 11 bases lying between them. The CDR3 DNA reads as TGTGCCAGCAGTGTTACAGGGTACACAGATACGCAGTATTTT. Its protein product is CASSVTGYTDTQYF.

The chain employs TRBV21-1 and TRBJ2-1; the table's D gene call, TRBD2, was not cross checked with the DNA. TRBV21-1 corresponds to a pseudogene. This CDR3 has 19 residues. CDR3 DNA: TGTGCCAGCAGCAAAGTATGGGATCTAGCGGGAGGGCGAGTAAATGAGCAGTTCTTC. Amino acids: CASSKVWDLAGGRVNEQFF.

The gene calls are TRBV25-1 and TRBJ1-5; D possibly corresponds to TRBD1 (6 bases). CDR3 size: 13 residues. V lost 7 bases, J lost 7 bases, and 14 bases lay in between. Germline V gene data show CDR1 as MGHDK and CDR2 as SYGVNS. CDR3 protein: CASIGQPSQPQHF. The CDR3 nucleotides read TGTGCCAGCATAGGACAGCCGAGCCAGCCCCAGCATTTT. The full variable domain, with the rest looked up from reference TRBV25-1 and TRBJ1-5, is EADIYQTPRYLVIGTGKKITLECSQTMGHDKMYWYQQDPGMELHLIHYSYGVNSTEKGDLSSESTVSRIRTEHFPLTLESARPSHTSQYLCASIGQPSQPQHFGDGTRLSIL.

The rearrangement uses TRBV28 and TRBJ1-5, with D possibly matching TRBD1 (6 bases). The V end was cut by 6 bases, the J end by 0 bases, with 21 bases between. This CDR3 contains 18 residues. Germline CDR1 MDHEN, CDR2 SYDVKM. CDR3 coding DNA: TGTGCCAGCAGGCGACGGTGGGACACCAGATATAGCAATCAGCCCCAGCATTTT. This gives the protein CASRRRWDTRYSNQPQHF.

The chain uses TRBV4-3 and TRBJ1-6; the match to TRBD1 covers 7 bases. The CDR3 sequence is 16 residues long. Unmatched junction bases numbered 9, after V lost 3 bases and J lost 7 bases. The germline V gene encodes CDR1 LGHNA and CDR2 YSLEER. The CDR3 region has the DNA TGCGCCAGCAGCCATGGAACCGGGACAGTAAATTCACCCCTCCACTTT. Amino acids: CASSHGTGTVNSPLHF.